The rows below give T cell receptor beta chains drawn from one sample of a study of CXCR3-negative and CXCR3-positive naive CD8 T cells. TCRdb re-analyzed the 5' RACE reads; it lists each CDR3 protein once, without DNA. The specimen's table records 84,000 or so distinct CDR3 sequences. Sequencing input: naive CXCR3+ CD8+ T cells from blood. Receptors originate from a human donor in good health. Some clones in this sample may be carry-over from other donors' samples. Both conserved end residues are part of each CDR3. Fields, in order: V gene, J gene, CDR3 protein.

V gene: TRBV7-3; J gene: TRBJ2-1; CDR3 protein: CASSFDALAAYNEQFF
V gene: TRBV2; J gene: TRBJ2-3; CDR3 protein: CASSPKREVDTQYF
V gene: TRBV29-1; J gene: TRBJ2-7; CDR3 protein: CSVESKRPYEQYF
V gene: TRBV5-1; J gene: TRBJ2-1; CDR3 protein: CASSFLEGTYNEQFF
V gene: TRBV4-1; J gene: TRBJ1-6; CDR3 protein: CASSQVGSAGSSYNSPLHF
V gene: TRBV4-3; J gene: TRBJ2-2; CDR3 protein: CASSQEGTGYGRTGELFF
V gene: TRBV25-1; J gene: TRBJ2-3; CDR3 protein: CASTRGSADTQYF
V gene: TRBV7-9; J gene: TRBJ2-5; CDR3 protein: CASSLSPAGEGEIDQYF
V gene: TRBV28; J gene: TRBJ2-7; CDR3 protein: CASSSWGDEQYF
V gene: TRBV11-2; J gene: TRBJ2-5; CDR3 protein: CASSLGGESGSWAETQYF
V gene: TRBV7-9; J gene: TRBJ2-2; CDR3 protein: CASSPNPELFF
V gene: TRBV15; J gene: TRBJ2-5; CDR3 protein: CATSLREQETQYF
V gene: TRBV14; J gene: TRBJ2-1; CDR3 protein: CASSREREGRRNEQFF
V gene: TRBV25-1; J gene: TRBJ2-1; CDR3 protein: CASDSGTYNEQFF
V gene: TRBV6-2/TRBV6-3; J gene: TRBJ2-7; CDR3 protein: CASSFGGGEQYF
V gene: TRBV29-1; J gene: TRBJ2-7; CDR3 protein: CSVGQGRYEQYF